This T cell receptor (beta chain) was sequenced in a study of blood T cell repertoires in COVID-19. Study-level information: The cDNA or gDNA used as material had been derived from T cells, B-cell-depleted T cells, or PBMCs.

Original handling: Reference gene primers were amplified, and this amplification served to estimate nucleated cell counts. TCRdb's table, derived via immunoSEQ multiplex PCR, lists solely in-frame clones and lacks some. V and J calls and clone size come straight from that table; D and trimming were deduced from the DNA. In the table there are roughly 40,000 clones, 86% of which are singletons. There are 13 residues in the CDR3. Per germline, CDR1 SSHAT and CDR2 FNYEAQ (reference sequence). Sample: peripheral blood. This TCR came from a man aged 70-80 years with acute or convalescent COVID-19. This rearrangement joins TRBV7-7 to TRBJ2-2, with D possibly matching TRBD2 (5 bases). In DNA form, the CDR3 reads TGTGCTAGCGCGGGCCAGAACACCGGGGAGCTGTTTTTT. Translation gives CASAGQNTGELFF.